A selection of T cell receptor beta chains follows, all from one sample in a study of CD8 T cells in ankylosing spondylitis. TCRdb re-derived calls from the 5' RACE reads in MiXCR, one entry per CDR3 protein. Of roughly 700,000 distinct CDR3 sequences in the sample, about 20% were seen once. The sample consisted of blood, either unsorted or a sorted T cell fraction (not recorded which). All receptors derive from a male donor with ankylosing spondylitis. The CDR3 runs from the conserved cysteine through the conserved F or W. The order of the fields is CDR3 protein, CDR3 DNA, J gene, D gene, clone size, V gene. D genes are given only for firm matches. Not all rows give a size; the values are once, few, many and, for expanded clones, a class.

CASRERGESGEQYF | TGTGCCAGCAGGGAAAGGGGAGAATCGGGGGAGCAGTACTTC | TRBJ2-7 | NA | NA | TRBV6-1
CASSETGIRETQYF | TGTGCCAGCAGCGAGACAGGGATTAGGGAGACCCAGTACTTC | TRBJ2-5 | TRBD1 | NA | TRBV9
CASSVGQGLGGYTF | TGTGCCAGCAGCGTAGGACAGGGCCTTGGGGGCTACACCTTC | TRBJ1-2 | TRBD1 | few | TRBV5-6
CSVDSQGGNYGYTF | TGCAGCGTTGACAGCCAGGGTGGTAACTATGGCTACACCTTC | TRBJ1-2 | NA | few | TRBV29-1
CASSLVRGGDEAFF | TGTGCCAGCAGCTTAGTAAGGGGTGGGGATGAAGCTTTCTTT | TRBJ1-1 | NA | few | TRBV11-2
CASSLRAGGGGSPLHF | TGTGCCAGCAGTTTACGAGCGGGAGGGGGGGGTTCACCCCTCCACTTT | TRBJ1-6 | NA | NA | TRBV12-3/TRBV12-4
CASSQAGTGGYTF | TGTGCCAGCAGCCAAGCGGGGACCGGTGGCTACACCTTC | TRBJ1-2 | NA | NA | TRBV4-2
CASSLGQHYGYTF | TGTGCCAGCAGTTTAGGGCAGCACTATGGCTACACCTTC | TRBJ1-2 | NA | few | TRBV28
CASRGLAGGLSYYNEQFF | TGTGCCAGCAGGGGACTAGCGGGAGGGCTCTCCTACTACAATGAGCAGTTCTTC | TRBJ2-1 | TRBD2 | few | TRBV2
CASSEFGTGPSEQYF | TGTGCCAGCAGTGAGTTTGGGACAGGTCCTTCCGAGCAGTACTTC | TRBJ2-7 | TRBD1 | NA | TRBV25-1
CASSLRHDYGYTF | TGTGCCAGCAGCTTAAGACACGACTATGGCTACACCTTC | TRBJ1-2 | NA | few | TRBV7-8
CASSLVGGSSQNIQYF | TGCGCCAGCAGCTTAGTGGGCGGGAGTAGTCAAAACATTCAGTACTTC | TRBJ2-4 | TRBD2 | NA | TRBV5-1
CSARRVIPGQGAYNEQFF | TGCAGTGCTAGAAGAGTCATCCCGGGACAGGGGGCCTACAATGAGCAGTTCTTC | TRBJ2-1 | TRBD1 | many | TRBV20-1
CASSPRLAGGREQFF | TGTGCCAGCAGCCCCAGACTAGCGGGGGGGCGGGAGCAGTTCTTC | TRBJ2-1 | TRBD2 | NA | TRBV3-1
CASRDLLVNEQFF | TGTGCCAGCAGGGACCTCCTGGTCAATGAGCAGTTCTTC | TRBJ2-1 | NA | few | TRBV6-1
CASADFDTYNEQFF | TGCGCCAGCGCCGACTTCGATACCTACAATGAGCAGTTCTTC | TRBJ2-1 | NA | few | TRBV4-1
CASSDNGVYEQYF | TGCGCCAGCAGTGATAACGGGGTCTACGAGCAGTACTTC | TRBJ2-7 | NA | few | TRBV10-2
CASYPHGGMNTEAFF | TGCGCCAGCTACCCCCACGGGGGGATGAACACTGAAGCTTTCTTT | TRBJ1-1 | NA | NA | TRBV5-1
CASSPRGAKTGELFF | TGTGCCAGCAGCCCGCGGGGGGCGAAGACCGGGGAGCTGTTTTTT | TRBJ2-2 | TRBD2 | few | TRBV11-2
CASSLEDFRETQYF | TGCGCCAGCAGCTTGGAAGACTTCAGGGAGACCCAGTACTTC | TRBJ2-5 | NA | NA | TRBV5-1
CSARGELLAVNGYTF | TGCAGTGCTAGAGGAGAGCTGTTGGCCGTTAATGGCTACACCTTC | TRBJ1-2 | NA | few | TRBV20-1
CASSYSVEGNYGYTF | TGTGCCAGCAGTTACTCGGTCGAAGGAAACTATGGCTACACCTTC | TRBJ1-2 | NA | few | TRBV6-5
CAWSVDNNQPQHF | TGTGCCTGGAGTGTAGATAACAATCAGCCCCAGCATTTT | TRBJ1-5 | NA | NA | TRBV30
CASSMGQKSYEQYF | TGCGCCAGCAGCATGGGACAGAAGTCCTACGAGCAGTACTTC | TRBJ2-7 | TRBD1 | many | TRBV5-1
CASRRLLATSYNEQFF | TGTGCCAGCAGACGCCTACTAGCTACCTCCTACAATGAGCAGTTCTTC | TRBJ2-1 | NA | NA | TRBV12-3/TRBV12-4
CATRAGDEKLFF | TGTGCCACCCGAGCGGGGGATGAAAAACTGTTTTTT | TRBJ1-4 | NA | few | TRBV9
CASFQASEQYF | TGTGCCAGCTTCCAAGCCTCCGAGCAGTACTTC | TRBJ2-7 | NA | NA | TRBV24-1
CASSYSGMGNEQFF | TGTGCCAGCTCATATAGCGGGATGGGGAATGAGCAGTTCTTC | TRBJ2-1 | TRBD2 | few | TRBV18
CASSLADRGTEAFF | TGCGCCAGCAGCCTAGCGGACAGGGGGACTGAAGCTTTCTTT | TRBJ1-1 | TRBD1 | NA | TRBV5-1
CASSFGTKYTDTQYF | TGTGCCAGCAGTTTCGGGACTAAATACACAGATACGCAGTATTTT | TRBJ2-3 | TRBD2 | NA | TRBV12-3/TRBV12-4
CASSQAYGTGLIVNYGYTF | TGCGCCAGCAGCCAAGCCTACGGGACAGGGCTGATAGTTAACTATGGCTACACCTTC | TRBJ1-2 | TRBD1 | many | TRBV4-1
CASSLTSGGRGEQYF | TGTGCCAGCAGCCTAACTAGCGGAGGTCGAGGAGAGCAGTACTTC | TRBJ2-7 | TRBD2 | NA | TRBV7-8
CASSLEFGYSPLHF | TGTGCCAGCAGTTTAGAGTTTGGGTATTCACCCCTCCACTTT | TRBJ1-6 | NA | few | TRBV12-3/TRBV12-4
CASSVGQTSSQTQYF | TGTGCCAGCAGCGTAGGCCAGACTAGCTCACAGACCCAGTACTTC | TRBJ2-5 | TRBD2 | few | TRBV9
CASSRGQGGMNTEAFF | TGTGCCAGCAGTCGAGGACAGGGAGGCATGAACACTGAAGCTTTCTTT | TRBJ1-1 | TRBD1 | NA | TRBV7-9
CASNEDRNQPQHF | TGTGCCAGCAATGAGGATCGCAATCAGCCCCAGCATTTT | TRBJ1-5 | NA | NA | TRBV2
CASSFYSNQPQHF | TGTGCCAGCAGTTTCTATAGCAATCAGCCCCAGCATTTT | TRBJ1-5 | NA | few | TRBV12-3/TRBV12-4
CAISGAQTPNNEQFF | TGTGCCATCAGTGGGGCCCAGACCCCGAACAATGAGCAGTTCTTC | TRBJ2-1 | NA | few | TRBV10-3
CASSSVGNNYNEQFF | TGTGCCAGCAGCTCCGTCGGGAACAACTACAATGAGCAGTTCTTC | TRBJ2-1 | NA | NA | TRBV5-5
CSARDFSYEQYF | TGCAGCGCCCGGGACTTCTCCTACGAGCAGTACTTC | TRBJ2-7 | NA | NA | TRBV29-1
CASSLNREGTQYF | TGTGCCAGCAGCCTGAACAGGGAAGGGACCCAGTACTTC | TRBJ2-5 | NA | many | TRBV4-2
CASNRGDYNEQFF | TGTGCCAGTAACAGAGGAGACTACAATGAGCAGTTCTTC | TRBJ2-1 | NA | NA | TRBV19
CSVESGQEVDNEQFF | TGCAGCGTTGAGTCCGGACAGGAAGTTGACAATGAGCAGTTCTTC | TRBJ2-1 | TRBD1 | few | TRBV29-1
CASSQDHGRAGELFF | TGTGCCAGCAGCCAAGATCACGGTCGGGCCGGGGAGCTGTTTTTT | TRBJ2-2 | NA | NA | TRBV4-2
CSARRDPYEQYF | TGCAGTGCTAGACGAGACCCCTACGAGCAGTACTTC | TRBJ2-7 | NA | NA | TRBV20-1
CASRAGISYEQYF | TGTGCCAGCCGGGCGGGGATTTCCTACGAGCAGTACTTC | TRBJ2-7 | NA | NA | TRBV6-6
CSVEDDGRSTDTQYF | TGCAGCGTTGAAGATGACGGGAGGTCAACAGATACGCAGTATTTT | TRBJ2-3 | TRBD2 | NA | TRBV29-1
CASSQGQGFRTEAFF | TGCGCCAGCAGCCAAGGACAGGGGTTTAGGACTGAAGCTTTCTTT | TRBJ1-1 | TRBD1 | NA | TRBV4-1
CAIRGDSSSGYEQYF | TGTGCCATCAGGGGGGACTCCTCCTCGGGCTACGAGCAGTACTTC | TRBJ2-7 | NA | NA | TRBV10-3
CSAARAGKLYEQYF | TGCAGTGCAGCCAGAGCAGGGAAACTCTACGAGCAGTACTTC | TRBJ2-7 | NA | few | TRBV20-1
CSAREEGPYGYTF | TGCAGTGCTAGAGAGGAGGGACCGTATGGCTACACCTTC | TRBJ1-2 | NA | NA | TRBV20-1
CASSPFRSRGETGELFF | TGTGCCAGCTCACCGTTTCGGAGCAGGGGCGAGACCGGGGAGCTGTTTTTT | TRBJ2-2 | NA | few | TRBV18
CASSASLGRNSPLHF | TGTGCCAGCAGCGCCTCATTAGGGCGAAATTCACCCCTCCACTTT | TRBJ1-6 | NA | NA | TRBV21-1